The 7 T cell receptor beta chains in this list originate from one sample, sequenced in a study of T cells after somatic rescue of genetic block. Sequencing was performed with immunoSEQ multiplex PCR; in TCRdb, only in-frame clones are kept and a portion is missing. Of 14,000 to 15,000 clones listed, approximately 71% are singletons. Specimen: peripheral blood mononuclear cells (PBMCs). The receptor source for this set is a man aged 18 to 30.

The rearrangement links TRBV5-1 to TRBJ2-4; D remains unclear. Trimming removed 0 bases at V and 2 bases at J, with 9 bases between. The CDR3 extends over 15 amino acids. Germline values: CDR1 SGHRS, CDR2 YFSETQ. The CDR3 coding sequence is TGCGCCAGCAGCTTGGCCGCAGGTACCAAAAACATTCAGTACTTC. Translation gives CASSLAAGTKNIQYF.

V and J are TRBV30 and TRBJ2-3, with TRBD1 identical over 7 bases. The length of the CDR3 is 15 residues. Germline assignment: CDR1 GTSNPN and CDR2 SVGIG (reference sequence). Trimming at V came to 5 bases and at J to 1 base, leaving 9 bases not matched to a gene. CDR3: CAWVLTGTGTDTQYF. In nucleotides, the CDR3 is TGTGCCTGGGTTTTAACCGGGACAGGCACAGATACGCAGTATTTT.

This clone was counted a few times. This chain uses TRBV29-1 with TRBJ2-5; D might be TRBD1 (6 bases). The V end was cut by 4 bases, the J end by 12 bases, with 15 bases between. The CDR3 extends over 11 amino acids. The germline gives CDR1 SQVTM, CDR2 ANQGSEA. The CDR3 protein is CSVAGTLIEYF. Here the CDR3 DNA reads TGCAGCGTTGCCGGGACACTTATTGAGTACTTC.

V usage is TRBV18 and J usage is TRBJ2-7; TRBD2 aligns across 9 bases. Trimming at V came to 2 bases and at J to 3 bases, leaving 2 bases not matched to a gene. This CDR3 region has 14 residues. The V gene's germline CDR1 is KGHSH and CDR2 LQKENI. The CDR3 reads CASSPSSGDYEQYF. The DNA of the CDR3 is TGTGCCAGCTCACCATCTAGCGGGGACTACGAGCAGTACTTC.

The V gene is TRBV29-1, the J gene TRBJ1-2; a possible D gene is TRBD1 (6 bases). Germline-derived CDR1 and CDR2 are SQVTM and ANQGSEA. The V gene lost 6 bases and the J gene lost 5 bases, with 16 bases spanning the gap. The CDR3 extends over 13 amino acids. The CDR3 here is CSVAVTGPYGYTF. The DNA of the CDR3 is TGCAGCGTGGCCGTGACAGGTCCATATGGCTACACCTTC.

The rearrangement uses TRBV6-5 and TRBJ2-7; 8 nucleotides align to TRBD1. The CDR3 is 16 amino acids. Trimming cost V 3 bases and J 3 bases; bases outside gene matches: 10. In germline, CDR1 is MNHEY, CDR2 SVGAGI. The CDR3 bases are TGTGCCAGCAGTTATTCCCTAGCAGGGGGCTTCTACGAGCAGTACTTC. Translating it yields CASSYSLAGGFYEQYF.

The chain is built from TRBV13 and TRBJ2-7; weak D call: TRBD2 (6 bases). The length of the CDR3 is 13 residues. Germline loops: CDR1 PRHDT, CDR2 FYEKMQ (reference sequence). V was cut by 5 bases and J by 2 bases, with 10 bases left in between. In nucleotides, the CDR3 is TGTGCCAGCAGCCGGGGACTTGCCTACGAGCAGTACTTC. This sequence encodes CASSRGLAYEQYF.